This T cell receptor (beta chain) was found in a study of beta chain features in type 1 diabetes. There are a few counts of this clone. The antigen is undetermined. Germline loops: CDR1 SGHRS, CDR2 YFSETQ. V was shortened by 0 bases and J by 3 bases, with 15 bases between the two germline ends. This CDR3 region has 16 residues. The whole isolated RNA underwent reverse transcription, so sequencing captured expressed TCRB transcripts. The repertoire was sequenced with immunoSEQ multiplex PCR; TCRdb's copy has only in-frame clones and lacks some. The sample records 130,000 to 150,000 clones, 48% being singletons. Broader study findings: Patients' naive, central memory and Treg TCRB repertoires seemed closer to one another than those of healthy donors.

This chain uses TRBV5-1 with TRBJ1-2; maybe TRBD1 (5 bases). Sequencing was carried out using Tregs from blood. The clonotype was recovered from a man between 18 and 35 years old in good health. The CDR3 loop is CASSLGRQGLYYGYTF. CDR3 in DNA: TGCGCCAGCAGCTTGGGACGGCAGGGACTCTACTATGGCTACACCTTC.